Following are 18 T cell receptor beta chains from one sample sequenced in a study of blood T cell repertoires in COVID-19. The table came from immunoSEQ multiplex PCR; TCRdb's copy has only in-frame clones and leaves some out. The profile shows tens of thousands of clones, approximately 88% of them singletons. The sequencing sample was made of peripheral blood. Receptor source: a human donor in a cohort sampled during active COVID-19.

This chain connects TRBV7-3 to TRBJ2-5, with 9 bases lining up with TRBD1. This CDR3 has 13 residues. The ends lost 5 bases at V and 5 bases at J; junction bases unmatched: 3. Germline loops: CDR1 SGHTA, CDR2 FQGTGA. The CDR3 sequence: CASSRDREETQYF. In DNA, the CDR3 is TGTGCCAGCAGCCGGGACAGGGAGGAGACCCAGTACTTC. The whole variable domain, filled in from reference TRBV7-3 and TRBJ2-5, reads GAGVSQTPSNKVTEKGKYVELRCDPISGHTALYWYRQSLGQGPEFLIYFQGTGAADDSGLPNDRFFAVRPEGSVSTLKIQRTERGDSAVYLCASSRDREETQYFGPGTRLLVL.

The chain couples TRBV9 to TRBJ2-3; possible D gene TRBD2, 5 bases. The germline V gene encodes CDR1 SGDLS and CDR2 YYNGEE. The CDR3 is 14 amino acids. The germline V and J ends were trimmed by 6 bases and 0 bases, with 11 bases remaining between them. CDR3 nucleotides: TGTGCCAGCACCGTCGACTATAGCACAGATACGCAGTATTTT. Translation: CASTVDYSTDTQYF.

V and J are TRBV9 and TRBJ2-3; TRBD2 matches at 7 bases. Losses at the gene ends were 4 bases for V and 4 bases for J; bases not matched to a gene: 12. CDR1 SGDLS and CDR2 YYNGEE come from the germline V gene. This CDR3 contains 16 residues. The CDR3 sequence: CASSPKGWGGSDTQYF. Written as DNA, the CDR3 is TGTGCCAGCAGCCCTAAAGGGTGGGGGGGATCAGATACGCAGTATTTT.

The rearrangement joins TRBV7-9 to TRBJ2-7, with 8 bases lining up with TRBD2. The CDR3 is 16 amino acids. CDR1 is SEHNR, CDR2 FQNEAQ, per germline (reference sequence). V lost 1 base, J lost 7 bases, and 12 bases stayed unmatched. This chain's CDR3 is CASSLVRGLGSAEQYF. DNA for the CDR3: TGTGCCAGCAGCTTAGTAAGGGGACTAGGAAGCGCTGAGCAGTACTTC.

The genes are TRBV4-1 and TRBJ2-7, with TRBD2 matching 8 bases. The junction had 7 bases not matched to a gene; V was cut back by 0 bases and J by 3 bases. The CDR3 runs to 16 residues. CDR1 and CDR2 (germline): MGHRA, YSYEKL. The CDR3 nucleotides read TGCGCCAGCAGCCAAGATCCGGGACTAGTTATCTACGAGCAGTACTTC. It yields the protein CASSQDPGLVIYEQYF.

This chain connects TRBV4-2 to TRBJ1-1; D is unresolved. This CDR3 region has 14 residues. Germline values: CDR1 LGHNA, CDR2 YNFKEQ. Trimming removed 4 bases from V and 4 bases from J, with 13 bases in between. CDR3 sequence: CASSRFGESTEAFF. Here the CDR3 DNA reads TGTGCCAGCAGCCGATTTGGGGAGAGCACTGAAGCTTTCTTT.

The CDR3 loop reads CASSLDKEGQDEQFF. The CDR3 bases are TGTGCCAGCAGCTTAGATAAGGAGGGGCAAGATGAGCAGTTCTTC. The chain couples TRBV11-2 to TRBJ2-1; the D gene is possibly TRBD2 (6 bases). Deletions cut 0 bases from V and 8 bases from J, with 14 bases between. Germline V gene data show CDR1 as SGHAT and CDR2 as FQNNGV. The CDR3 totals 15 residues.

The rearrangement joins TRBV24-1 to TRBJ2-2, with 9 bases that match TRBD2. Germline V gene data show CDR1 as KGHDR and CDR2 as SFDVKD. Germline trimming cut 7 bases from V and 2 bases from J; bases unmatched to any gene: 7. The CDR3 totals 16 residues. The CDR3 loop is CATSRGRGGNTGELFF. The CDR3 DNA reads as TGTGCCACCAGCCGAGGGCGGGGGGGAAACACCGGGGAGCTGTTTTTT.

This clone was recorded only once. This chain uses TRBV10-3 with TRBJ1-6; 8 nucleotides agree with TRBD1. This CDR3 is 14 amino acids long. The junction had 12 bases not matched to a gene; V was cut back by 10 bases and J by 10 bases. Germline values: CDR1 ENHRY, CDR2 SYGVKD. Here the CDR3 reads CATSNDRGRSPLHF. CDR3 bases: TGTGCCACGTCAAACGACAGGGGCAGATCACCCCTCCACTTT.

The rearrangement links TRBV11-2 to TRBJ2-7, with D perhaps matching TRBD1 (5 bases). The CDR3 is made up of 15 amino acids. Deletions cut 1 base from V and 3 bases from J, with 13 bases between. Germline lookup yields CDR1 SGHAT and CDR2 FQNNGV. CDR3 nucleotides: TGTGCCAGCAGCTTAGGGGCAGGGCAGGGCTACGAGCAGTACTTC. Residues: CASSLGAGQGYEQYF.

The chain uses TRBV14 and TRBJ1-2, with a weak D call TRBD1 (5 bases). Germline V gene sequence: CDR1 SGHDN, CDR2 FVKESK. This CDR3 has 20 amino acids. V was trimmed by 4 bases and J by 4 bases, leaving 31 bases between them. The CDR3 is CASSLLGSPPASWGVYGYTF. The CDR3 region has the DNA TGTGCCAGCAGCCTATTGGGCTCTCCCCCTGCATCTTGGGGGGTCTATGGCTACACCTTC.

V is TRBV5-1 and J is TRBJ1-2, with TRBD1 matching over 7 bases. CDR3 size: 15 residues. CDR1 and CDR2 from the germline V gene are SGHRS and YFSETQ. V was pared by 3 bases and J by 5 bases, with 10 bases of the junction left unmatched. CDR3 DNA: TGCGCCAGCAGCTCAGGAGGGACAGACCCATATGGCTACACCTTC. Protein: CASSSGGTDPYGYTF. The entire variable domain, with the rest obtained from reference TRBV5-1 and TRBJ1-2, is as follows: KAGVTQTPRYLIKTRGQQVTLSCSPISGHRSVSWYQQTPGQGLQFLFEYFSETQRNKGNFPGRFSGRQFSNSRSEMNVSTLELGDSALYLCASSSGGTDPYGYTFGSGTRLTVV.

The gene calls are TRBV19 and TRBJ2-7, with 7 bases lining up with TRBD1. CDR3 length: 14 residues. The V segment lost 2 bases and the J segment 6 bases; nucleotides outside the gene matches: 7. Germline CDR1 is LNHDA and CDR2 is SQIVND (reference sequence). In DNA, the CDR3 is TGTGCCAGTAGTATAAAGTTAGGGGGCGGCGAGCAGTACTTC. Its protein is CASSIKLGGGEQYF.

CDR3 in DNA: TGTGCCAGCAGCGGACTAGCGGGAATGGTTTGGGAGACCCAGTACTTC. It specifies CASSGLAGMVWETQYF. The gene calls are TRBV27 and TRBJ2-5; TRBD2 agrees at 12 bases. The CDR3 has 16 amino acids. The ends lost 6 bases at V and 5 bases at J; junction bases unmatched: 10. Germline lookup yields CDR1 MNHEY and CDR2 SMNVEV (reference sequence).

J is TRBJ2-5 and V is TRBV30; TRBD2 is a possible D gene (6 bases). Trimming took off 2 bases at V and 4 bases at J, with 17 bases between the two ends. The CDR3 runs to 15 residues. The germline gives CDR1 GTSNPN, CDR2 SVGIG (reference sequence). CDR3 nucleotide sequence: TGTGCCTGGAGTTCTTTTGGAGGAGGGCGAGAGACCCAGTACTTC. Protein product: CAWSSFGGGRETQYF.

V gene TRBV25-1 combines with J gene TRBJ2-1, with no clear D. Trimming stripped 1 base from V and 10 bases from J, with 11 bases between. CDR1 and CDR2 from the germline V gene are MGHDK and SYGVNS. CDR3 size: 13 residues. Here the CDR3 reads CASSESHYREQFF. For the CDR3, the DNA is TGTGCCAGCAGTGAATCTCATTACAGAGAGCAGTTCTTC.

This chain joins TRBV28 and TRBJ2-1; 8 positions match TRBD1. From germline, CDR1 is MDHEN and CDR2 SYDVKM. CDR3 length equals 16 residues. Trimming at V came to 10 bases and at J to 6 bases, leaving 17 bases not matched to a gene. The CDR3 region has the DNA TGTGCCACCCACGGCGCCCCTCCGACAGGGGTCAATGAGCAGTTCTTC. Translating it yields CATHGAPPTGVNEQFF.

The V gene is TRBV7-8, the J gene TRBJ2-5; D possibly corresponds to TRBD2 (5 bases). The CDR3 has 14 amino acids. Deletions cut 2 bases from V and 4 bases from J, with 11 bases between. The germline CDR1 and CDR2 sequences are SGHVS and FQNEAQ. The CDR3 bases are TGTGCCAGCAGCTTAACTAGAGCGTCAGAGACCCAGTACTTC. Protein sequence: CASSLTRASETQYF.